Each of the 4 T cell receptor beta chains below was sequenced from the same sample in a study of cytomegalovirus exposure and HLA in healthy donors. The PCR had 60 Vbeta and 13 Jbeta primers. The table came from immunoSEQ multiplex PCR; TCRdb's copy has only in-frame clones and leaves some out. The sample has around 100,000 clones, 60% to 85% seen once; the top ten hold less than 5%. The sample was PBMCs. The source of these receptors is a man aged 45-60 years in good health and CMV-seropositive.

In DNA form, the CDR3 reads TGTGCCAGCAGTAAGAACAGGGGGGACTATGGCTACACCTTC. It codes for CASSKNRGDYGYTF. This chain uses TRBV6-5 with TRBJ1-2; 8 bases map to TRBD1. V shed 5 bases and J 3 bases; nucleotides not matched to a gene: 5. Germline CDR1 MNHEY, CDR2 SVGAGI. This CDR3 is 14 amino acids long.

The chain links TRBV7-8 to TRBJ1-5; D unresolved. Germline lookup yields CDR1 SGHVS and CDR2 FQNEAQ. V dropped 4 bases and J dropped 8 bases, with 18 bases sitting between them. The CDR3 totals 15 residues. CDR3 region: CASSSMPGLFEPQHF. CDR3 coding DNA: TGTGCCAGCAGCTCCATGCCGGGTCTTTTCGAGCCCCAGCATTTT.

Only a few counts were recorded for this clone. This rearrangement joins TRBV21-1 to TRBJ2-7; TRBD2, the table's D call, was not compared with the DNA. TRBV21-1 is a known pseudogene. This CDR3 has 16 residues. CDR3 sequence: CASSASGTSGCYEQYF. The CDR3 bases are TGTGCCAGCAGCGCGAGTGGGACTAGCGGGTGCTACGAGCAGTACTTC.

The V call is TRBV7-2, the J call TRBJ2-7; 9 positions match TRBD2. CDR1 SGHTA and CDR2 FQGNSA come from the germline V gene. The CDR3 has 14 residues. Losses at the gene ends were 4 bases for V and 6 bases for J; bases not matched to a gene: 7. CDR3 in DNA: TGTGCCAGCAGCTCCCTAGCGGGAAGGTCCGAGCAGTACTTC. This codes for CASSSLAGRSEQYF.